This is a list of T cell receptor beta chains from one sample in a study of blood T cell repertoires in COVID-19. Method: immunoSEQ multiplex PCR; TCRdb's copy keeps in-frame clones and lacks some. The sample has 150,000 to 190,000 clones, more than 75% seen once; the top ten hold under 8.5%. The sample was peripheral blood. The receptors stem from a woman aged 55-70 years with COVID-19, enrolled during active disease. Both conserved end residues are part of each CDR3. Fields, in order: CDR3 DNA, CDR3 protein, V gene, clone size, D gene, J gene. The D gene is left open where the match is weak. Rows may omit the clone size; those that give it use once, few, many or a size class.

CDR3nt: TGTGCCAGCAGCCAAACCCCGACAGCGGGAGAGACCCAGTACTTC; CDR3aa: CASSQTPTAGETQYF; v_gene: TRBV7-3; abundance: once; d_gene: -; j_gene: TRBJ2-5
CDR3nt: TGTGCCAGGCGGACAGCCTCTGGAAACACCATATATTTT; CDR3aa: CARRTASGNTIYF; v_gene: TRBV21-1; abundance: -; d_gene: -; j_gene: TRBJ1-3
CDR3nt: TGTGCCAGCAGCCAAATCCGGGGCACTGAAGCTTTCTTT; CDR3aa: CASSQIRGTEAFF; v_gene: TRBV9; abundance: -; d_gene: -; j_gene: TRBJ1-1
CDR3nt: TGTGCCAGTAGTAGCAGGGGGAGAAGAGATACGCAGTATTTT; CDR3aa: CASSSRGRRDTQYF; v_gene: TRBV19; abundance: once; d_gene: TRBD1; j_gene: TRBJ2-3
CDR3nt: TGTGCCAGCAGACTAGACAGGGGGGACAATCAGCCCCAGCATTTT; CDR3aa: CASRLDRGDNQPQHF; v_gene: TRBV6-5; abundance: -; d_gene: TRBD1; j_gene: TRBJ1-5
CDR3nt: TGTGCCAGCAGCCGCCCCGGGACTCGCACAGATACGCAGTATTTT; CDR3aa: CASSRPGTRTDTQYF; v_gene: TRBV13; abundance: once; d_gene: -; j_gene: TRBJ2-3
CDR3nt: TGTGCCAGCAGCCAAGCTCGGGGGGCGGTCGAAAAACTGTTTTTT; CDR3aa: CASSQARGAVEKLFF; v_gene: TRBV14; abundance: -; d_gene: -; j_gene: TRBJ1-4
CDR3nt: TGTGCCAGTAGTAAACAGGGGAACACTGAAGCTTTCTTT; CDR3aa: CASSKQGNTEAFF; v_gene: TRBV19; abundance: -; d_gene: -; j_gene: TRBJ1-1
CDR3nt: TGTGCCACCTCAACTACATACTTGGACGAGCAGTACTTC; CDR3aa: CATSTTYLDEQYF; v_gene: TRBV11-3; abundance: -; d_gene: -; j_gene: TRBJ2-7
CDR3nt: TGTGCCAGCAGCCAAGCAGGGGCTACGAACACCGGGGAGCTGTTTTTT; CDR3aa: CASSQAGATNTGELFF; v_gene: TRBV14; abundance: -; d_gene: -; j_gene: TRBJ2-2
CDR3nt: TGTGCCTGGGGACAGAGACAAGAGACCCAGTACTTC; CDR3aa: CAWGQRQETQYF; v_gene: TRBV30; abundance: -; d_gene: -; j_gene: TRBJ2-5
CDR3nt: TGTGCCAGCAGCCTAAGACGGGAAGGCACTGAAGCTTTCTTT; CDR3aa: CASSLRREGTEAFF; v_gene: TRBV6-5; abundance: once; d_gene: -; j_gene: TRBJ1-1
CDR3nt: TGTGCCAGCAGTGAGACATTCGTTCAACAGGGTACTAACTATGGCTACACCTTC; CDR3aa: CASSETFVQQGTNYGYTF; v_gene: TRBV6-1; abundance: -; d_gene: -; j_gene: TRBJ1-2
CDR3nt: TGTGCCAGCAGTGAGGGAGGACAGGCTGGTGAGGAAAAACTGTTTTTT; CDR3aa: CASSEGGQAGEEKLFF; v_gene: TRBV2; abundance: -; d_gene: TRBD1; j_gene: TRBJ1-4
CDR3nt: TGTGCCATCAGGGAAGGACAGCGGAACACTGAAGCTTTCTTT; CDR3aa: CAIREGQRNTEAFF; v_gene: TRBV10-3; abundance: -; d_gene: -; j_gene: TRBJ1-1
CDR3nt: TGTGCCATCAGTGAGTCCGGGACAGGGTACGAGCAGTACTTC; CDR3aa: CAISESGTGYEQYF; v_gene: TRBV10-3; abundance: -; d_gene: TRBD1; j_gene: TRBJ2-7
CDR3nt: TGCAGCGGCGGGGGGGCCGCCTACAATGAGCAGTTCTTC; CDR3aa: CSGGGAAYNEQFF; v_gene: TRBV29-1; abundance: -; d_gene: TRBD2; j_gene: TRBJ2-1
CDR3nt: TGTGCCAGCAGCGTAGAAGCCGTCAGGAATTCACCCCTCCACTTT; CDR3aa: CASSVEAVRNSPLHF; v_gene: TRBV9; abundance: -; d_gene: -; j_gene: TRBJ1-6
CDR3nt: TGTGCCAGCAGCTTAGGGGCGGGGGCACGGACAGATACGCAGTATTTT; CDR3aa: CASSLGAGARTDTQYF; v_gene: TRBV7-6; abundance: -; d_gene: -; j_gene: TRBJ2-3
CDR3nt: TGTGCCAGCAGCGTAGAAGGGGGAAGCAATCAGCCCCAGCATTTT; CDR3aa: CASSVEGGSNQPQHF; v_gene: TRBV9; abundance: -; d_gene: -; j_gene: TRBJ1-5
CDR3nt: TGTGCCAGCAGTGAGGGGAGCTATCAGCCCCAGCATTTT; CDR3aa: CASSEGSYQPQHF; v_gene: TRBV25-1; abundance: -; d_gene: -; j_gene: TRBJ1-5
CDR3nt: TGTGCCAGCAGCTTAAGCCCAGGGGAAAATTCACCCCTCCACTTT; CDR3aa: CASSLSPGENSPLHF; v_gene: TRBV7-6; abundance: -; d_gene: -; j_gene: TRBJ1-6
CDR3nt: TGTGCCAGCAGCCTATCCACCGGGGAGCTGTTTTTT; CDR3aa: CASSLSTGELFF; v_gene: TRBV5-4; abundance: -; d_gene: -; j_gene: TRBJ2-2
CDR3nt: TGTGCCAGCAGCCTTCGTTCTGCGGGGGATTACAATGAGCAGTTCTTC; CDR3aa: CASSLRSAGDYNEQFF; v_gene: TRBV5-5; abundance: -; d_gene: TRBD2; j_gene: TRBJ2-1
CDR3nt: TGTGCCAGCAGCGGACAGTCGGCTACCACAGATACGCAGTATTTT; CDR3aa: CASSGQSATTDTQYF; v_gene: TRBV9; abundance: once; d_gene: -; j_gene: TRBJ2-3
CDR3nt: TGTGCCAGCAGCCTTAGCGGTCAGCCCCAGCATTTT; CDR3aa: CASSLSGQPQHF; v_gene: TRBV11-2; abundance: few; d_gene: -; j_gene: TRBJ1-5
CDR3nt: TGCAGCGTTGAAAGTCAGTCCGCGAACACCGGGGAGCTGTTTTTT; CDR3aa: CSVESQSANTGELFF; v_gene: TRBV29-1; abundance: -; d_gene: -; j_gene: TRBJ2-2
CDR3nt: TGTGCCAGCTCACAAGTCGAGACAGGGAATTCACCCCTCCACTTT; CDR3aa: CASSQVETGNSPLHF; v_gene: TRBV18; abundance: -; d_gene: TRBD1; j_gene: TRBJ1-6
CDR3nt: TGTGCCAGCAGATCAATGAAGAGCTCCTATAATTCACCCCTCCACTTT; CDR3aa: CASRSMKSSYNSPLHF; v_gene: TRBV13; abundance: -; d_gene: -; j_gene: TRBJ1-6
CDR3nt: TGTGCCAGTAGTACCGGGACAGGGGCATACAATGAGCAGTTCTTC; CDR3aa: CASSTGTGAYNEQFF; v_gene: TRBV19; abundance: few; d_gene: TRBD1; j_gene: TRBJ2-1
CDR3nt: TGTGCCAGCAGTAATTATAGAGGCCCCTACGAGCAGTACTTC; CDR3aa: CASSNYRGPYEQYF; v_gene: TRBV6-5; abundance: -; d_gene: -; j_gene: TRBJ2-7
CDR3nt: TGCGCCAGCAGCTTGGACAGGGGTTGGCTATCACCCCTCCACTTT; CDR3aa: CASSLDRGWLSPLHF; v_gene: TRBV5-1; abundance: -; d_gene: TRBD1; j_gene: TRBJ1-6
CDR3nt: TGTGCCAGCAGCTCCCCTACGACAGCCTGGGAGCTGTTTTTT; CDR3aa: CASSSPTTAWELFF; v_gene: TRBV14; abundance: -; d_gene: -; j_gene: TRBJ2-2
CDR3nt: TGTGCCAGCAGAGGACTAACAAGCAATCAGCCCCAGCATTTT; CDR3aa: CASRGLTSNQPQHF; v_gene: TRBV2; abundance: -; d_gene: -; j_gene: TRBJ1-5
CDR3nt: TGTGCCTGGTGGGACAGAATGAACACTGAAGCTTTCTTT; CDR3aa: CAWWDRMNTEAFF; v_gene: TRBV30; abundance: -; d_gene: TRBD1; j_gene: TRBJ1-1
CDR3nt: TGCGCCAGCAGTCCTAACACCGGGGAGCTGTTTTTT; CDR3aa: CASSPNTGELFF; v_gene: TRBV5-1; abundance: -; d_gene: -; j_gene: TRBJ2-2
CDR3nt: TGTGCCAGCAGACTAGGGACAGGGACTGGCTACACCTTC; CDR3aa: CASRLGTGTGYTF; v_gene: TRBV5-4; abundance: -; d_gene: TRBD1; j_gene: TRBJ1-2
CDR3nt: TGCGCCAGCAGTCTGGCAGGGGACCAGCCCCAGCATTTT; CDR3aa: CASSLAGDQPQHF; v_gene: TRBV5-1; abundance: few; d_gene: -; j_gene: TRBJ1-5
CDR3nt: TGTGCCAGCTCACCTAGGACAGGGTCGAACACTGAAGCTTTCTTT; CDR3aa: CASSPRTGSNTEAFF; v_gene: TRBV18; abundance: -; d_gene: TRBD1; j_gene: TRBJ1-1
CDR3nt: TGTGCCAGCAGCCCTCGGACAGGCAACACCGGGGAGCTGTTTTTT; CDR3aa: CASSPRTGNTGELFF; v_gene: TRBV9; abundance: -; d_gene: TRBD1; j_gene: TRBJ2-2
CDR3nt: TGTGCCAGCAGCTTGGTTGCGGGATTAGATGGCTACACCTTC; CDR3aa: CASSLVAGLDGYTF; v_gene: TRBV5-5; abundance: -; d_gene: -; j_gene: TRBJ1-2
CDR3nt: TGTGCCAGCTCAACCGTTCACAAGGAGACCCAGTACTTC; CDR3aa: CASSTVHKETQYF; v_gene: TRBV18; abundance: few; d_gene: -; j_gene: TRBJ2-5
CDR3nt: TGTGCCAGCAGCCCGAGGCTAGCGGGAGAAGAGACCCAGTACTTC; CDR3aa: CASSPRLAGEETQYF; v_gene: TRBV11-2; abundance: -; d_gene: TRBD2; j_gene: TRBJ2-5
CDR3nt: TGTGCCAGCGGGGGGGGCAGCTATGGCTACACCTTC; CDR3aa: CASGGGSYGYTF; v_gene: TRBV6-6; abundance: -; d_gene: -; j_gene: TRBJ1-2
CDR3nt: TGTGCCACCAGTGACACGACAGGCCCTTTGAGTCAGCCCCAGCATTTT; CDR3aa: CATSDTTGPLSQPQHF; v_gene: TRBV24-1; abundance: -; d_gene: -; j_gene: TRBJ1-5
CDR3nt: TGTGCCAGCAGCCAAGAGCGCAGGATACGCACAGATACGCAGTATTTT; CDR3aa: CASSQERRIRTDTQYF; v_gene: TRBV3-1/TRBV3-2; abundance: once; d_gene: -; j_gene: TRBJ2-3